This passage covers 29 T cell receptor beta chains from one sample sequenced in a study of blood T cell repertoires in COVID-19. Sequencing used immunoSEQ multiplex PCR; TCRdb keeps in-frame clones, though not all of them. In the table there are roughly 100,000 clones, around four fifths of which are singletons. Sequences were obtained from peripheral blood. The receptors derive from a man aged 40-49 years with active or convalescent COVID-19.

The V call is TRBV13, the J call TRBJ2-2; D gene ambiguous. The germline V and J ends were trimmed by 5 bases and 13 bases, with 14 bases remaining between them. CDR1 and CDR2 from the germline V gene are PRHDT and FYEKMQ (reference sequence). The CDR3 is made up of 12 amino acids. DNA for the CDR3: TGTGCCAGCAGCCCCGGTGGTTTTGGGCTGTTTTTT. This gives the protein CASSPGGFGLFF.

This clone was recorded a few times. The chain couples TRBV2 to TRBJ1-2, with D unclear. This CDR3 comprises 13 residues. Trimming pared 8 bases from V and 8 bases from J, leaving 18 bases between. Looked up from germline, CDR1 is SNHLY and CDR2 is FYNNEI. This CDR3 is CASCTTEPWGYTF. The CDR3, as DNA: TGTGCCAGCTGTACAACGGAGCCGTGGGGCTACACCTTC.

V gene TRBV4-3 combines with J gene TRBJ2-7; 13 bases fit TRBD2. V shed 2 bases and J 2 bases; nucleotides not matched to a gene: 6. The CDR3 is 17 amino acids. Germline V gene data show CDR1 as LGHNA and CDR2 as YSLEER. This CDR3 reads CASSQSTSGGPAYEQYF. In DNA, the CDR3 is TGCGCCAGCAGCCAATCGACTAGCGGGGGGCCAGCCTACGAGCAGTACTTC.

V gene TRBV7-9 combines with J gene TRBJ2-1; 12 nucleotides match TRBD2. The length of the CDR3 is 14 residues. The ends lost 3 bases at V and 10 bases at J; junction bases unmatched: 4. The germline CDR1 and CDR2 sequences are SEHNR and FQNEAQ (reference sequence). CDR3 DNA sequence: TGTGCCAGCAGCTTGACTAGCGGGAGTACGGAGCAGTTCTTC. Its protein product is CASSLTSGSTEQFF.

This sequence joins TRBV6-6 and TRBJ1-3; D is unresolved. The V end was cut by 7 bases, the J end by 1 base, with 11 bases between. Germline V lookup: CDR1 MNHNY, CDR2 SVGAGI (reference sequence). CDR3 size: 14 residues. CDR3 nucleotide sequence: TGTGCCAGCATTTATTCGGGGTCTGGAAACACCATATATTTT. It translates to CASIYSGSGNTIYF.

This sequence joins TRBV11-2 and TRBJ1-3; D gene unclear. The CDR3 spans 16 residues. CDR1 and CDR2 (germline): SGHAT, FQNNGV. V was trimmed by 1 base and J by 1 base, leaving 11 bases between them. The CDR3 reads CASSLVPGFSGNTIYF. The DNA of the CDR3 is TGTGCCAGCAGCTTAGTTCCGGGGTTTTCTGGAAACACCATATATTTT.

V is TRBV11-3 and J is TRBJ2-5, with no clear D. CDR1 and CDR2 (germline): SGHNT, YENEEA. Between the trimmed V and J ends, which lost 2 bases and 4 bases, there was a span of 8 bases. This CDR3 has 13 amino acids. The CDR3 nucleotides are TGTGCCAGCAGCTTAATAGTCTCAGAGACCCAGTACTTC. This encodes CASSLIVSETQYF.

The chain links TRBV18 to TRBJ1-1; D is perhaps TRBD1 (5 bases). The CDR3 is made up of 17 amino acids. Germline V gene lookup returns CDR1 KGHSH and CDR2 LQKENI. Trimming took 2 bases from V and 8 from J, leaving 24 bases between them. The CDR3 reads CASSPNSGRRGDSEAFF. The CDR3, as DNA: TGTGCCAGCTCACCAAATTCGGGTCGGCGGGGGGATAGCGAAGCTTTCTTT.

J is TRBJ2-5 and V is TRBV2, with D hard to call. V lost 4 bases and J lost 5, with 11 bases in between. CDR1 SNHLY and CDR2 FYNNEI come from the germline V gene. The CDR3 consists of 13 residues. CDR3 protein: CASSGAVPETQYF. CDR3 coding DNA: TGTGCCAGCAGTGGGGCAGTACCTGAGACCCAGTACTTC. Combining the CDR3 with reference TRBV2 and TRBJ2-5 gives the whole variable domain EPEVTQTPSHQVTQMGQEVILRCVPISNHLYFYWYRQILGQKVEFLVSFYNNEISEKSEIFDDQFSVERPDGSNFTLKIRSTKLEDSAMYFCASSGAVPETQYFGPGTRLLVL.

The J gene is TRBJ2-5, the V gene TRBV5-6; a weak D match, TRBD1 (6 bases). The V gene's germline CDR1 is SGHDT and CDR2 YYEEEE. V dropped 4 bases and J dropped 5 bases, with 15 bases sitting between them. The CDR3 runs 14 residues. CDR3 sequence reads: CASSPDNRDETQYF. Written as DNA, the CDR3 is TGTGCCAGCAGCCCCGACAACAGGGATGAGACCCAGTACTTC.

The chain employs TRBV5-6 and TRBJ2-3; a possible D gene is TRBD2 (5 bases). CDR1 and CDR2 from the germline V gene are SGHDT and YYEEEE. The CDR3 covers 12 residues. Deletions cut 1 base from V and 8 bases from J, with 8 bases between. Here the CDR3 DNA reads TGTGCCAGCAGCTTGACGCGGGTTACGCAGTATTTT. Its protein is CASSLTRVTQYF.

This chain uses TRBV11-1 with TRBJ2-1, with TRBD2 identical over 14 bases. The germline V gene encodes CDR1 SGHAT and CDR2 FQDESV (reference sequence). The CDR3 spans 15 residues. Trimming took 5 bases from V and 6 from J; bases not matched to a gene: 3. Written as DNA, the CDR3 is TGTGCCAGCAGCCTCGGGACTAGCGGGGGCAATGAGCAGTTCTTC. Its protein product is CASSLGTSGGNEQFF. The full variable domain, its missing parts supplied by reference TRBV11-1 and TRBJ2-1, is EAEVAQSPRYKITEKSQAVAFWCDPISGHATLYWYRQILGQGPELLVQFQDESVVDDSQLPKDRFSAERLKGVDSTLKIQPAELGDSAMYLCASSLGTSGGNEQFFGPGTRLTVL.

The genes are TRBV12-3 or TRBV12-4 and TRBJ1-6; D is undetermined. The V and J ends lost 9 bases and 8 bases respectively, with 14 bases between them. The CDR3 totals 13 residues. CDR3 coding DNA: TGTGCCAGTAGCCTCCTTTGGGATTCACCCCTCCACTTT. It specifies CASSLLWDSPLHF.

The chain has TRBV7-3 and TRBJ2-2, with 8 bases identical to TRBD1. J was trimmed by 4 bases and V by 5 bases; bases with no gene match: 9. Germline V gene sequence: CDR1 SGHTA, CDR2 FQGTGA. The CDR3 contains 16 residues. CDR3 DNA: TGTGCCAGCAGCCCCTACAAGACAGGGGTCACCGGGGAGCTGTTTTTT. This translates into CASSPYKTGVTGELFF.

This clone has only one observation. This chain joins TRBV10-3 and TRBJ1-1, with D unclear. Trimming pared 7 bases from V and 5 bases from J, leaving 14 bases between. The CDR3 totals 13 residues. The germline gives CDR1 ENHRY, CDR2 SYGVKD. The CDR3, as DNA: TGTGCCATCATTCGGTCCCCGGGAACTGAAGCTTTCTTT. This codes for CAIIRSPGTEAFF.

CDR3: CASSQDFMNTEAFF. The CDR3 coding sequence is TGTGCCAGCAGCCAAGATTTCATGAACACTGAAGCTTTCTTT. This chain links TRBV3-1 (or the pseudogene TRBV3-2) with TRBJ1-1; D gene uncertain. The ends were cut back, 0 bases at V and 0 bases at J, with 5 bases in the middle. The CDR3 is 14 residues long. The germline CDR1 and CDR2 sequences are LGHDT and YNNKEL (reference sequence).

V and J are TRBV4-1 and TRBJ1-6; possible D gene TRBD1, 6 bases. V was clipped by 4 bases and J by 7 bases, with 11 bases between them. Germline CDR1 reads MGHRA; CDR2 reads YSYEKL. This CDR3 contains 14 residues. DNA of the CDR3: TGCGCCAGCAGCCTTGGACAGATAAATTCACCCCTCCACTTT. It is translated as CASSLGQINSPLHF.

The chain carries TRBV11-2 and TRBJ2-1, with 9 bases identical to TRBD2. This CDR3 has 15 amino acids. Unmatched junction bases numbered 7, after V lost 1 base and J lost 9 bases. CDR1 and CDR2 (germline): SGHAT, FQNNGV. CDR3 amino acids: CASSLGGGGAGEQFF. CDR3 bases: TGTGCCAGCAGCTTAGGTGGCGGGGGGGCCGGTGAGCAGTTCTTC. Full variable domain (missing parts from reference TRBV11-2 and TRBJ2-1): EAGVAQSPRYKIIEKRQSVAFWCNPISGHATLYWYQQILGQGPKLLIQFQNNGVVDDSQLPKDRFSAERLKGVDSTLKIQPAKLEDSAVYLCASSLGGGGAGEQFFGPGTRLTVL.

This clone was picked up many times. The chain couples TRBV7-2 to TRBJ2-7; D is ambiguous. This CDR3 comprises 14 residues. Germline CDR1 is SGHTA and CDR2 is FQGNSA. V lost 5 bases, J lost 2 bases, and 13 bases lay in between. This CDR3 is CASSPLASAYEQYF. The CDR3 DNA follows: TGTGCCAGCAGCCCCCTGGCCAGCGCCTACGAGCAGTACTTC.

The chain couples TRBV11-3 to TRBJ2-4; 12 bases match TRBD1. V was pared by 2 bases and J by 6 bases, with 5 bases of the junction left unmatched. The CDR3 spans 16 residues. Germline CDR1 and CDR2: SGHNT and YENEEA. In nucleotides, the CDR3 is TGTGCCAGCAGCTTATCGGGACAGGGGGCCGGAAACATTCAGTACTTC. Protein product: CASSLSGQGAGNIQYF.

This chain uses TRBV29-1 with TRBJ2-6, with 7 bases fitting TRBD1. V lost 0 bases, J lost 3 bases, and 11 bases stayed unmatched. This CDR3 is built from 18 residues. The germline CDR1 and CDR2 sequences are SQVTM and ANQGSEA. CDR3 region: CSVEDWRQGSSGANVLTF. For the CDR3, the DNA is TGCAGCGTTGAAGATTGGCGACAGGGTTCCAGTGGGGCCAACGTCCTGACTTTC.

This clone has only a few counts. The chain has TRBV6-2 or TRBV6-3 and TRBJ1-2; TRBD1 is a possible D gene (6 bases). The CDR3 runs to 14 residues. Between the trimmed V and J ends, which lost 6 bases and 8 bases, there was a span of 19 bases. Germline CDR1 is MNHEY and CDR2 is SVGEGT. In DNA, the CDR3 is TGTGCCAGCAGCGCCGGGACATCGAGATTCGGCTACACCTTC. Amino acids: CASSAGTSRFGYTF.

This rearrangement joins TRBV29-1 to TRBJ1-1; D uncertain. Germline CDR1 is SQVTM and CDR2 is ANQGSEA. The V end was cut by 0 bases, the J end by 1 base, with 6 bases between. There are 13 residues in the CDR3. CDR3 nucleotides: TGCAGCGTTGAAGATCGGAGGAACACTGAAGCTTTCTTT. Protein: CSVEDRRNTEAFF.

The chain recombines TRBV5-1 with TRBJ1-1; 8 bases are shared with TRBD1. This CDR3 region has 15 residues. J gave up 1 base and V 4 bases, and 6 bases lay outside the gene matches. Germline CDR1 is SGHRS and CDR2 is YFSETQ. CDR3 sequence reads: CASSQTGGPNTEAFF. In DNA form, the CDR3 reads TGCGCCAGCAGCCAAACAGGGGGTCCGAACACTGAAGCTTTCTTT.

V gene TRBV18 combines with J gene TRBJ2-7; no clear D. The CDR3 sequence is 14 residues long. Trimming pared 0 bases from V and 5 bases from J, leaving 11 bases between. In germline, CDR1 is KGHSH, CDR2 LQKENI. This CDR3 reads CASSPPTSRHEQYF. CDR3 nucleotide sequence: TGTGCCAGCTCACCACCGACAAGCCGCCACGAGCAGTACTTC. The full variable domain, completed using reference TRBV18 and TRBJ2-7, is NAGVMQNPRHLVRRRGQEARLRCSPMKGHSHVYWYRQLPEEGLKFMVYLQKENIIDESGMPKERFSAEFPKEGPSILRIQQVVRGDSAAYFCASSPPTSRHEQYFGPGTRLTVT.

CDR3 in amino acids: CSAISQETQYF. The CDR3, as DNA: TGCAGTGCTATATCGCAAGAGACCCAGTACTTC. The V call is TRBV20-1, the J call TRBJ2-5, with no clear D. The CDR3 extends over 11 amino acids. V was clipped by 4 bases and J by 2 bases, with 5 bases between them. Germline CDR1 DFQATT, CDR2 SNEGSKA (reference sequence).

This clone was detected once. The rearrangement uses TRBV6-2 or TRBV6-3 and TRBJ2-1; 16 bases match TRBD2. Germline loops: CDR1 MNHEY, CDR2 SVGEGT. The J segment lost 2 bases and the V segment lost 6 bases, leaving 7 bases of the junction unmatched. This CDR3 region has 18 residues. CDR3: CASSLGLAGGRTYNEQFF. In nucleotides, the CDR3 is TGTGCCAGCAGCCTGGGACTAGCGGGGGGGAGGACCTACAATGAGCAGTTCTTC.

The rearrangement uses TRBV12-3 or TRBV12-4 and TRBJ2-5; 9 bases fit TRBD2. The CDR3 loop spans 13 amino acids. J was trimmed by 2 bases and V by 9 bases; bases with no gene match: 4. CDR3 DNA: TGTGCCAGTAGCGGGGGCCCTCAAGAGACCCAGTACTTC. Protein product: CASSGGPQETQYF.

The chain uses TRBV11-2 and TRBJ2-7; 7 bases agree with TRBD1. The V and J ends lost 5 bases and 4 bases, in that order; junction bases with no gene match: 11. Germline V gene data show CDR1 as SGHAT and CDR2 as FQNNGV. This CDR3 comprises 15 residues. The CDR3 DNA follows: TGTGCCAGCAGCCGGAACGAGGGGGCCCGTTACGAGCAGTACTTC. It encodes CASSRNEGARYEQYF.